This entry lists 16 T cell receptor beta chains sequenced from one sample in a study of blood T cell repertoires in COVID-19. Method: immunoSEQ multiplex PCR; TCRdb's copy keeps in-frame clones and lacks some. The repertoire has about 220,000 clones, about four fifths of them found once; the top ten carry roughly 2.3%. The material sequenced was peripheral blood. The receptor set was obtained from a woman in her sixties with acute or convalescent COVID-19.

The chain recombines TRBV30 with TRBJ2-1; D ambiguous. Germline values: CDR1 GTSNPN, CDR2 SVGIG (reference sequence). Trimming stripped 0 bases from V and 0 bases from J, with 12 bases between. This CDR3 has 16 amino acids. CDR3 bases: TGTGCCTGGAGTGTACGACACCTGAGCTCCTACAATGAGCAGTTCTTC. Amino acids: CAWSVRHLSSYNEQFF. Complete variable domain (other parts from reference TRBV30 and TRBJ2-1): SQTIHQWPATLVQPVGSPLSLECTVEGTSNPNLYWYRQAAGRGLQLLFYSVGIGQISSEVPQNLSASRPQDRQFILSSKKLLLSDSGFYLCAWSVRHLSSYNEQFFGPGTRLTVL.

V usage is TRBV5-1 and J usage is TRBJ1-2; tentatively, D is TRBD1 (6 bases). The V gene lost 1 base and the J gene lost 4 bases, with 11 bases spanning the gap. Germline V gene data show CDR1 as SGHRS and CDR2 as YFSETQ. CDR3 length: 14 residues. The CDR3 spells CASSLYREGYGYTF. The DNA of the CDR3 is TGCGCCAGCAGCTTGTACAGGGAGGGCTATGGCTACACCTTC.

This sequence joins TRBV2 and TRBJ2-3; D is unresolved. V was clipped by 5 bases and J by 2 bases, with 11 bases between them. There are 14 residues in the CDR3. Germline V CDR1 and CDR2: SNHLY, FYNNEI. This CDR3 is CASSRLEPTDTQYF. The CDR3 coding sequence is TGTGCCAGCAGTCGTCTAGAGCCCACAGATACGCAGTATTTT.

This chain connects TRBV27 to TRBJ1-2; weak D call: TRBD1 (5 bases). V was pared by 8 bases and J by 5 bases, with 9 bases between. CDR1 MNHEY and CDR2 SMNVEV come from the germline V gene (reference sequence). This CDR3 is built from 11 residues. The CDR3 nucleotides are TGTGCCAGCTGGGGCTTATATGGCTACACCTTC. This sequence encodes CASWGLYGYTF.

The chain has TRBV27 and TRBJ2-5; 9 bases match TRBD1. The CDR3 is 14 residues long. V lost 6 bases, J lost 4 bases, and 6 bases stayed unmatched. CDR1 is MNHEY, CDR2 SMNVEV, per germline (reference sequence). The CDR3 loop is CASSSDRGSETQYF. CDR3 nucleotides: TGTGCCAGCAGCTCGGACAGGGGATCAGAGACCCAGTACTTC.

V gene TRBV27 combines with J gene TRBJ2-3; the match to TRBD2 covers 9 bases. Germline CDR1 and CDR2: MNHEY and SMNVEV (reference sequence). Unmatched junction bases numbered 6, after V lost 6 bases and J lost 2 bases. This CDR3 is built from 15 residues. CDR3 coding DNA: TGTGCCAGCAGCCCTCAGCGGGGGGACACAGATACGCAGTATTTT. This sequence encodes CASSPQRGDTDTQYF.

CDR3 nucleotides: TGTGCCAGCAGCACCCAGGGCCAACCCTACGAGCAGTACTTC. The encoded protein is CASSTQGQPYEQYF. The chain has TRBV9 and TRBJ2-7; D may be TRBD1 (5 bases). Per germline, CDR1 SGDLS and CDR2 YYNGEE. V dropped 4 bases and J dropped 2 bases, with 13 bases sitting between them. This CDR3 spans 14 amino acids.

CDR3 nucleotides: TGTGCCAGTAGTATAGACACCGGCGGTGGCTACACCTTC. This gives the protein CASSIDTGGGYTF. The V gene is TRBV19, the J gene TRBJ1-2, with D unclear. There are 13 residues in the CDR3. Deletions cut 0 bases from V and 7 bases from J, with 9 bases between. Germline V gene sequence: CDR1 LNHDA, CDR2 SQIVND (reference sequence). Complete variable domain (other parts from reference TRBV19 and TRBJ1-2): DGGITQSPKYLFRKEGQNVTLSCEQNLNHDAMYWYRQDPGQGLRLIYYSQIVNDFQKGDIAEGYSVSREKKESFPLTVTSAQKNPTAFYLCASSIDTGGGYTFGSGTRLTVV.

This rearrangement joins TRBV2 to TRBJ1-1; D is unresolved. The CDR3 extends over 15 amino acids. The V end lost 1 base, the J end lost 6 bases, and 15 bases lay between the germline ends. Germline CDR1 is SNHLY and CDR2 is FYNNEI. The chain's CDR3 is CASSEGTGRLAEAFF. In DNA form, the CDR3 reads TGTGCCAGCAGTGAAGGAACGGGAAGGCTCGCTGAAGCTTTCTTT. The full variable domain, rest sourced from reference TRBV2 and TRBJ1-1, is EPEVTQTPSHQVTQMGQEVILRCVPISNHLYFYWYRQILGQKVEFLVSFYNNEISEKSEIFDDQFSVERPDGSNFTLKIRSTKLEDSAMYFCASSEGTGRLAEAFFGQGTRLTVV.

The chain couples TRBV19 to TRBJ2-7; 8 nucleotides match TRBD1. Germline values: CDR1 LNHDA, CDR2 SQIVND (reference sequence). The CDR3 loop spans 16 amino acids. Losses at the gene ends were 3 bases for V and 6 bases for J; bases not matched to a gene: 13. The DNA for the CDR3 is TGTGCCAGTAGTATGGCCCTGGGTCAGGGGGCCTCCGAGCAGTACTTC. Protein product: CASSMALGQGASEQYF.

The gene calls are TRBV18 and TRBJ1-1; D possibly corresponds to TRBD1 (5 bases). The CDR3 totals 16 residues. Germline lookup yields CDR1 KGHSH and CDR2 LQKENI. The V gene lost 2 bases and the J gene lost 4 bases, with 17 bases spanning the gap. CDR3 nucleotides: TGTGCCAGCTCACCAGGGTTCGGCAGGGTGGGCACTGAAGCTTTCTTT. Amino acids: CASSPGFGRVGTEAFF.

V usage is TRBV6-1 and J usage is TRBJ1-4; a possible D gene is TRBD1 (6 bases). Germline V gives CDR1 MNHNS, CDR2 SASEGT. Trimming cost V 4 bases and J 3 bases, with 18 bases left between them. This CDR3 contains 17 residues. CDR3 residues: CASSGFGRGGANEKLFF. The CDR3, as DNA: TGTGCCAGCAGTGGGTTTGGGAGGGGGGGAGCTAATGAAAAACTGTTTTTT.

The genes are TRBV18 and TRBJ2-3; no firm D call. V was pared by 0 bases and J by 0 bases, with 7 bases between. Germline values: CDR1 KGHSH, CDR2 LQKENI. The CDR3 runs 15 residues. The CDR3 region has the DNA TGTGCCAGCTCACCACCTTCACAAAGCACAGATACGCAGTATTTT. Residues: CASSPPSQSTDTQYF. Together with reference TRBV18 and TRBJ2-3, the CDR3 gives the full variable domain: NAGVMQNPRHLVRRRGQEARLRCSPMKGHSHVYWYRQLPEEGLKFMVYLQKENIIDESGMPKERFSAEFPKEGPSILRIQQVVRGDSAAYFCASSPPSQSTDTQYFGPGTRLTVL.

The J gene is TRBJ1-2, the V gene TRBV7-9; D unclear. The length of the CDR3 is 13 residues. CDR1 SEHNR and CDR2 FQNEAQ come from the germline V gene (reference sequence). Trimming stripped 3 bases from V and 3 bases from J, with 8 bases between. CDR3 nucleotides: TGTGCCAGCAGCTTTTCCGGGGACTATGGCTACACCTTC. Encoded protein: CASSFSGDYGYTF.

V is TRBV5-1 and J is TRBJ1-4, with 9 bases fitting TRBD1. In germline, CDR1 is SGHRS, CDR2 YFSETQ. The ends lost 4 bases at V and 7 bases at J; junction bases unmatched: 8. The CDR3 spans 15 residues. In nucleotides, the CDR3 is TGCGCCAGCAGCACACAGGGACAGGGACTTGAAAAACTGTTTTTT. This encodes CASSTQGQGLEKLFF.

The genes are TRBV12-3 or TRBV12-4 and TRBJ1-2; TRBD1 might be the D (6 bases). There are 12 residues in the CDR3. Trimming took 5 bases from V and 5 from J, leaving 9 bases between them. The DNA of the CDR3 is TGTGCCAGCAGTAAGGGGGTGTATGGCTACACCTTC. Translation: CASSKGVYGYTF.